This T cell receptor (beta chain) stems from a study of T cell responses to AZD1222 COVID-19 vaccine. Sequenced by immunoSEQ multiplex PCR; TCRdb stores in-frame clones only, minus some. The sample contains just under 95,000 clones, about nine tenths of which appear only once. V gave up 0 bases and J gave up 5 bases, with 10 bases separating them. The CDR3 is 14 residues long. In germline, CDR1 is SQVTM, CDR2 ANQGSEA. This chain connects TRBV29-1 to TRBJ1-4, with D possibly matching TRBD1 (6 bases). This clonotype was obtained from an adult in good health. Sample: peripheral blood, taken on day 0 of AZD1222 vaccination. The DNA for the CDR3 is TGCAGCGTTGAAGATAAGAGGGGGAATGAAAAACTGTTTTTT. Its protein is CSVEDKRGNEKLFF.